One sample yielded the 30 T cell receptor beta chains listed below, sequenced in a study of shared clonotypes between healthy human individuals. The data were produced by immunoSEQ multiplex PCR, yet TCRdb's version contains in-frame clones alone and is incomplete. Of a few million clones listed, 90% to 95% are singletons. Sequenced sample: naive CD4+ T cells sorted from blood. Subset in this sample: CD45RA+ positively selected. The receptors stem from a man aged 18-30 years in good health.

This clone appeared once. The chain is built from TRBV6-5 and TRBJ1-6, with D tentatively TRBD1 (5 bases). Trimming pared 0 bases from V and 7 bases from J, leaving 10 bases between. This CDR3 has 15 residues. Germline lookup yields CDR1 MNHEY and CDR2 SVGAGI. The CDR3 region is CASSYSGRANSPLHF. DNA for the CDR3: TGTGCCAGCAGTTACTCCGGCAGGGCAAATTCACCCCTCCACTTT.

This chain joins TRBV9 and TRBJ2-1, with D perhaps being TRBD1 or TRBD2 (5 bases each). The CDR3 has 17 residues. Per germline, CDR1 SGDLS and CDR2 YYNGEE. Deletions cut 3 bases from V and 5 bases from J, with 21 bases between. CDR3 DNA sequence: TGTGCCAGCAGCGCCCATCCCGGGACGACCCCACACAATGAGCAGTTCTTC. Amino acid sequence: CASSAHPGTTPHNEQFF.

The V and J genes are TRBV18 and TRBJ1-6; no clear D. CDR1 is KGHSH and CDR2 is LQKENI in the germline V gene. The CDR3 runs to 17 residues. Trimming stripped 1 base from V and 5 bases from J, with 15 bases between. The CDR3 reads CASSPQRADYNNSPLHF. CDR3 DNA sequence: TGTGCCAGCTCACCACAACGGGCCGACTATAATAATTCACCCCTCCACTTT.

This chain uses TRBV2 with TRBJ1-4; 7 bases are a match to TRBD1. From germline, CDR1 is SNHLY and CDR2 FYNNEI. Unmatched junction bases numbered 6, after V lost 6 bases and J lost 5 bases. The CDR3 length is 14 residues. The CDR3: CASRRDSKNEKLFF. CDR3 sequence (DNA): TGTGCCAGCAGGAGGGACAGCAAAAATGAAAAACTGTTTTTT. Full variable domain (outside the CDR3, taken from reference TRBV2 and TRBJ1-4): EPEVTQTPSHQVTQMGQEVILRCVPISNHLYFYWYRQILGQKVEFLVSFYNNEISEKSEIFDDQFSVERPDGSNFTLKIRSTKLEDSAMYFCASRRDSKNEKLFFGSGTQLSVL.

The genes are TRBV5-1 and TRBJ1-3; 8 bases align to TRBD1. V lost 2 bases, J lost 6 bases, and 4 bases stayed unmatched. This CDR3 spans 14 amino acids. Germline CDR1 reads SGHRS; CDR2 reads YFSETQ. CDR3 in amino acids: CASSLSGGENTIYF. As DNA, the CDR3 is TGCGCCAGCAGCTTATCAGGGGGCGAAAACACCATATATTTT. Full variable domain (rest looked up from reference TRBV5-1 and TRBJ1-3): KAGVTQTPRYLIKTRGQQVTLSCSPISGHRSVSWYQQTPGQGLQFLFEYFSETQRNKGNFPGRFSGRQFSNSRSEMNVSTLELGDSALYLCASSLSGGENTIYFGEGSWLTVV.

This clone was detected only a few times. Other DNA sequences in the same sample also yield this CDR3. V gene TRBV10-3 combines with J gene TRBJ2-7; no clear D. CDR3 size: 11 residues. Germline-derived CDR1 and CDR2 are ENHRY and SYGVKD. V was trimmed by 3 bases and J by 2 bases, leaving 2 bases between them. CDR3 sequence: CAISETYEQYF. The CDR3, as DNA: TGTGCCATCAGTGAAACCTACGAGCAGTACTTC.

Worth noting for this clone: In the same sample, other DNA sequences code for this CDR3. The rearrangement joins TRBV18 to TRBJ1-2, with a tentative D call TRBD1 (5 bases). With 3 bases removed from V and 3 bases from J, the gap between germline ends came to 8 bases. The CDR3 sequence is 13 residues long. Germline values: CDR1 KGHSH, CDR2 LQKENI. CDR3 in DNA: TGTGCCAGCTCACCCCAGGGCGACTATGGCTACACCTTC. Protein: CASSPQGDYGYTF.

The rearrangement uses TRBV5-4 and TRBJ2-1; D tentatively reads TRBD1 or TRBD2 (6 bases each). Germline loops: CDR1 SGHNT, CDR2 YYREEE (reference sequence). The germline V and J ends were trimmed by 3 bases and 6 bases, with 16 bases remaining between them. The CDR3 contains 15 residues. CDR3 bases: TGTGCCAGCAGCTCCGGGGGCGCCAAATCCAATGAGCAGTTCTTC. This sequence encodes CASSSGGAKSNEQFF.

A note on this clone: The sample holds other DNA sequences that translate to the same CDR3. This chain connects TRBV6-1 to TRBJ2-5; D is tentatively TRBD1 or TRBD2 (5 bases each). The germline CDR1 and CDR2 sequences are MNHNS and SASEGT. V gave up 4 bases and J gave up 5 bases, with 17 bases separating them. The CDR3 has 15 residues. The CDR3 loop reads CASSAPGRPPETQYF. The CDR3 nucleotides are TGTGCCAGCAGTGCCCCGGGACGGCCTCCGGAGACCCAGTACTTC.

The chain employs TRBV5-1 and TRBJ2-7; unclear D gene. Germline V gene sequence: CDR1 SGHRS, CDR2 YFSETQ. This CDR3 contains 14 residues. Deletions cut 4 bases from V and 5 bases from J, with 16 bases between. The CDR3 loop reads CASSPGSLVDEQYF. For the CDR3, the DNA is TGCGCCAGCAGCCCCGGGTCTCTAGTCGACGAGCAGTACTTC.

The chain employs TRBV11-2 and TRBJ1-5; TRBD1 agrees at 7 bases. This CDR3 comprises 14 residues. After removal of 5 bases from V and 5 bases from J, the junction contained 6 bases not matched to a gene. Per germline, CDR1 SGHAT and CDR2 FQNNGV. The CDR3 sequence is CASSQGDSYQPQHF. In nucleotides, the CDR3 is TGTGCCAGCAGCCAAGGGGACAGTTATCAGCCCCAGCATTTT.

V is TRBV2 and J is TRBJ2-7; D is perhaps TRBD2 (5 bases). V lost 3 bases and J lost 3, with 15 bases in between. Per germline, CDR1 SNHLY and CDR2 FYNNEI. This CDR3 comprises 15 residues. CDR3 amino acids: CASSDQRAIDYEQYF. The CDR3 DNA reads as TGTGCCAGCAGTGATCAGAGGGCGATTGACTACGAGCAGTACTTC.

The chain recombines TRBV5-3 with TRBJ2-3; 8 bases line up with TRBD2. TRBV5-3 is identified as an open reading frame with a role that is uncertain. J was trimmed by 7 bases and V by 4 bases; bases with no gene match: 23. This CDR3 is built from 19 residues. The DNA of the CDR3 is TGTGCCAGAAGCCGCCATGGGGGGGAGTCTAGCGGGTTTAAATATACGCAGTATTTT. It specifies CARSRHGGESSGFKYTQYF.

V gene TRBV6-5 combines with J gene TRBJ1-2, with D possibly being TRBD1 (5 bases). V gave up 6 bases and J gave up 4 bases, with 15 bases separating them. Germline CDR1 is MNHEY and CDR2 is SVGAGI. This CDR3 contains 14 residues. The CDR3 nucleotides are TGTGCCAGCAGCCTCGAGTCGGGGCCCTATGGCTACACCTTC. As protein: CASSLESGPYGYTF.

This clone is a singleton in its sample. V usage is TRBV5-3 and J usage is TRBJ1-3; 11 nucleotides line up with TRBD1. TRBV5-3 is noted as an ORF with a role that remains uncertain. This CDR3 spans 15 amino acids. J was trimmed by 8 bases and V by 4 bases; bases with no gene match: 8. CDR3 nucleotides: TGTGCCAGAAGCCCAGGACAGGGGGCATACGACACCATATATTTT. Protein: CARSPGQGAYDTIYF.

This clone came up once. The chain joins TRBV5-6 to TRBJ1-1; D ambiguous. This CDR3 has 15 amino acids. Looked up from germline, CDR1 is SGHDT and CDR2 is YYEEEE. V gave up 3 bases and J gave up 3 bases, with 15 bases separating them. CDR3 DNA: TGTGCCAGCAGCTACCGAACGCTATTGTACACTGAAGCTTTCTTT. It yields the protein CASSYRTLLYTEAFF. The full variable domain, with the rest looked up from reference TRBV5-6 and TRBJ1-1, is DAGVTQSPTHLIKTRGQQVTLRCSPKSGHDTVSWYQQALGQGPQFIFQYYEEEERQRGNFPDRFSGHQFPNYSSELNVNALLLGDSALYLCASSYRTLLYTEAFFGQGTRLTVV.

This clone has only one observation. The genes are TRBV2 and TRBJ1-1, with 8 nucleotides matching TRBD1. CDR3 size: 17 residues. V lost 6 bases and J lost 6; bases outside the gene matches: 18. Germline V lookup: CDR1 SNHLY, CDR2 FYNNEI. The CDR3 coding sequence is TGTGCCAGCAGGGGACAAACAGGGGGACTAAGGAGCGCTGAAGCTTTCTTT. This translates into CASRGQTGGLRSAEAFF. Together with reference TRBV2 and TRBJ1-1, the CDR3 gives the full variable domain: EPEVTQTPSHQVTQMGQEVILRCVPISNHLYFYWYRQILGQKVEFLVSFYNNEISEKSEIFDDQFSVERPDGSNFTLKIRSTKLEDSAMYFCASRGQTGGLRSAEAFFGQGTRLTVV.

This clone occurred once. Other DNA sequences in the same sample also yield this CDR3. This sequence joins TRBV10-3 and TRBJ1-2, with D possibly being TRBD1 (5 bases). Trimming removed 4 bases from V and 4 bases from J, with 10 bases in between. Per germline, CDR1 ENHRY and CDR2 SYGVKD. CDR3 length: 13 residues. The DNA for the CDR3 is TGTGCCATCAGTGGGGACTCCCGCTATGGCTACACCTTC. Translating gives CAISGDSRYGYTF.

The chain employs TRBV18 and TRBJ1-3; D is undetermined. V gave up 2 bases and J gave up 0 bases, with 29 bases separating them. This CDR3 has 22 residues. Germline CDR1 KGHSH, CDR2 LQKENI. The CDR3 nucleotides are TGTGCCAGCTCACCAGGGAGGTCTATACCCCAAACTCCGGGGAGCTCTGGAAACACCATATATTTT. Its protein is CASSPGRSIPQTPGSSGNTIYF.

This clone was detected a few times. This chain links TRBV5-1 with TRBJ2-3; D remains unclear. Per germline, CDR1 SGHRS and CDR2 YFSETQ. The CDR3 is made up of 14 amino acids. Trimming pared 0 bases from V and 2 bases from J, leaving 7 bases between. CDR3 in amino acids: CASSLAAVTDTQYF. The CDR3 bases are TGCGCCAGCAGCTTGGCGGCAGTCACAGATACGCAGTATTTT.

The chain links TRBV28 to TRBJ2-2; 7 bases map to TRBD2. The V gene end was trimmed by 7 bases and the J gene end by 2 bases; junction bases not matched to a gene: 7. The V gene's germline CDR1 is MDHEN and CDR2 SYDVKM. There are 15 residues in the CDR3. Written as DNA, the CDR3 is TGTGCCAGCACCATAGCGGGTACAAACACCGGGGAGCTGTTTTTT. Protein: CASTIAGTNTGELFF. Full variable domain (rest looked up from reference TRBV28 and TRBJ2-2): DVKVTQSSRYLVKRTGEKVFLECVQDMDHENMFWYRQDPGLGLRLIYFSYDVKMKEKGDIPEGYSVSREKKERFSLILESASTNQTSMYLCASTIAGTNTGELFFGEGSRLTVL.

The chain carries TRBV12-5 and TRBJ2-1; no definite D call. Trimming shortened V by 5 bases and J by 6 bases, and 11 bases separated the two germline ends. The CDR3 is 13 residues long. Germline CDR1 reads LGHNT; CDR2 reads FRNRAP. CDR3 DNA sequence: TGTGCTAGTGGTCCCCGGGTCGGCAATGAGCAGTTCTTC. Amino acids: CASGPRVGNEQFF.

The CDR3 here is CAISAGSVVGTEAFF. In DNA, the CDR3 is TGTGCCATCAGTGCAGGGTCGGTAGTCGGCACTGAAGCTTTCTTT. J is TRBJ1-1 and V is TRBV10-3; D may be TRBD1 (5 bases). The CDR3 has 15 residues. Deletions cut 4 bases from V and 4 bases from J, with 16 bases between. Per the germline V gene, CDR1 is ENHRY and CDR2 is SYGVKD.

The V gene is TRBV5-1, the J gene TRBJ2-4; weak D call: TRBD2 (6 bases). Germline CDR1 and CDR2: SGHRS and YFSETQ. The CDR3 covers 14 residues. Trimming stripped 2 bases from V and 6 bases from J, with 12 bases between. The CDR3 region has the DNA TGCGCCAGCAGCTTAAACGGCGGGACAAACATTCAGTACTTC. Translation: CASSLNGGTNIQYF.

The chain uses TRBV9 and TRBJ2-1; 10 bases fit TRBD2. In germline, CDR1 is SGDLS, CDR2 YYNGEE. The CDR3 runs to 17 residues. With 4 bases clipped from V and 8 bases from J, the junction kept 15 bases outside the gene matches. CDR3 sequence: CASSPTSWASGRDEQFF. The CDR3 DNA is TGTGCCAGCAGCCCAACGTCTTGGGCTAGCGGGAGAGATGAGCAGTTCTTC.

The V call is TRBV5-5, the J call TRBJ1-4; 10 nucleotides match TRBD1. The J segment lost 6 bases and the V segment lost 2 bases, leaving 7 bases of the junction unmatched. Germline CDR1 SGHKS, CDR2 YYEKEE (reference sequence). The CDR3 loop spans 16 amino acids. CDR3 DNA: TGTGCCAGCAGCTTCTGGGACAGGGGTCTTGATGAAAAACTGTTTTTT. Protein: CASSFWDRGLDEKLFF.

There are a few counts of this clone. As DNA, the CDR3 is TGCGCCAGCAGTCCGGGACAGAACACCGGGGAGCTGTTTTTT. It specifies CASSPGQNTGELFF. V usage is TRBV10-1 and J usage is TRBJ2-2; possibly TRBD1 for D (6 bases). Germline V gives CDR1 WNHNN, CDR2 SYGVQD (reference sequence). The CDR3 runs to 14 residues. Trimming removed 5 bases from V and 1 base from J, with 8 bases in between.

J is TRBJ2-1 and V is TRBV5-8; no definite D call. Trimming left V 2 bases short and J 12 bases short, with 6 bases between. The CDR3 length is 10 residues. Per the germline V gene, CDR1 is SGHTS and CDR2 is YDEGEE. The CDR3 here is CASSFVGQFF. The CDR3 DNA reads TGTGCCAGCAGCTTCGTGGGGCAGTTCTTC.

Comment on this clone: Different DNA sequences within this sample yield the same CDR3. This chain joins TRBV19 and TRBJ2-1; 9 bases map to TRBD1. With V trimmed by 5 bases and J by 4 bases, 6 bases remained unmatched. The germline V gene encodes CDR1 LNHDA and CDR2 SQIVND (reference sequence). The length of the CDR3 is 15 residues. DNA of the CDR3: TGTGCCAGTAGTTCCGGGACAGGGAGATACAATGAGCAGTTCTTC. Translated: CASSSGTGRYNEQFF.

V is TRBV28 and J is TRBJ2-5, with 8 positions matching TRBD1. In germline, CDR1 is MDHEN, CDR2 SYDVKM. The CDR3 has 13 amino acids. The trim removed 3 bases at V and 5 bases at J, leaving 2 bases unmatched. DNA for the CDR3: TGTGCCAGCAGTTTCTGGACAGGGGAGACCCAGTACTTC. Amino acid sequence: CASSFWTGETQYF. The full variable domain, in which reference TRBV28 and TRBJ2-5 provide the parts outside the CDR3, is DVKVTQSSRYLVKRTGEKVFLECVQDMDHENMFWYRQDPGLGLRLIYFSYDVKMKEKGDIPEGYSVSREKKERFSLILESASTNQTSMYLCASSFWTGETQYFGPGTRLLVL.